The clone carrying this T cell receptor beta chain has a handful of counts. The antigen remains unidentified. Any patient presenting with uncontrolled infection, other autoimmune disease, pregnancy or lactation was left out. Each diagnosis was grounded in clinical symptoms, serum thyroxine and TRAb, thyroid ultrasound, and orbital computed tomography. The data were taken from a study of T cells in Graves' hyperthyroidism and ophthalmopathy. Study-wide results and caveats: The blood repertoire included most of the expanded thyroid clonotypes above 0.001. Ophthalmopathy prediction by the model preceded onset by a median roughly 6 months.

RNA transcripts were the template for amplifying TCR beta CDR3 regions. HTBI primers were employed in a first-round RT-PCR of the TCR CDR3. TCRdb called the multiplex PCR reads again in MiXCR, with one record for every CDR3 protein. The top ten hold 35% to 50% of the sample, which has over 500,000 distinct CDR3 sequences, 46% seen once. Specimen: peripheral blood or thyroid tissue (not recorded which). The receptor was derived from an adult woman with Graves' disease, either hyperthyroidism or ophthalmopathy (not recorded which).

The chain's CDR3 is CSASLAGGAYGYTF. DNA of the CDR3: TGCAGTGCTAGTCTGGCAGGGGGTGCCTATGGCTACACCTTC. The chain has TRBV20-1 and TRBJ1-2; 7 nucleotides match TRBD1. This CDR3 comprises 14 residues. V lost 3 bases to trimming and J lost 4 bases; unmatched junction nucleotides: 8. The germline CDR1 and CDR2 sequences are DFQATT and SNEGSKA (reference sequence).